This T cell receptor beta chain was recovered during a study of cytomegalovirus exposure and HLA in healthy donors (dated by TCRdb to 2017 to 2019). A note on the overall study: A later analysis indicated that the roughly 130 validation repertoires were generated on the platform also employed for the roughly 650 repertoires of the first cohort. High-throughput TCR immunosequencing, statistical association of individual TCRs with disease status, and machine learning were combined to predict cytomegalovirus infection status. In addition to the first cohort of 666 subjects, a separate validation cohort of approximately 130 different subjects was used. The aim of the study was to test whether cataloging public T cell receptors could identify signatures of past pathogen exposure.

Donors formed part of the validation cohort, which comprised fewer than 150 subjects and was distinct from the first cohort of 666 subjects. Study-level results and caveats: While some public TCRs were present in many individuals, most TCR sequences turned up only very rarely across donors. A later analysis had no HLA typing for the validation cohort, so co-occurrence there was scored across all 110 or so repertoires. According to the authors, the approach could potentially be generalized to other disease states and immunological phenotypes. Of the cluster scores, about 94% were above 0 in a later analysis, which found that TCRs clustered in the first cohort also tended to co-occur in the 90 to 150 validation repertoires. The classifier was reported to diagnose cytomegalovirus status with high specificity and sensitivity in both the original and validation cohorts. Three of the identified cytomegalovirus-associated TCR beta chains were confirmed in vitro to be specific for cytomegalovirus antigens. The study gave a list of 150 to 200 TCR beta chains associated with cytomegalovirus.

On this clone itself: No cognate antigen has been identified for it. No base quality values were provided; no much bigger clone lies one nucleotide off.

The library was obtained by the immunoSEQ multiplex PCR assay. The authors processed their data as follows. A statistical classification framework was developed to diagnose cytomegalovirus status using the catalog of TCR beta chain sequences. TCRdb limited this immuneACCESS table to in-frame rearrangements with V and J called. A share of clones is missing; checked studies link under half to unresolved V genes, and the rest is unexplained. From that table come the V and J calls and clone size; the DNA was used to work out D and trimming. The sample table contains 250,000 or so clones; only one count was recorded for roughly 87% of them. More than 10% of the sample is held by the ten biggest clonotypes. The CDR3 has 12 amino acids, counting the end cysteine and phenylalanine. The DNA shown is the 36-base CDR3, in frame from base 1. CDR1 and CDR2 are read off the germline V gene as SGHDN and FVKESK. Cut back by 3 bases and 4 bases, the V and J ends lie 4 bases apart.

The sequence was obtained from a man aged 18 to 35 in good health and CMV-seropositive. Sequenced material: PBMCs. This chain is built from TRBV14 and TRBJ1-3, with no reliable assignment of the D segment. The CDR3 amino acid sequence is: CASSHSGNTIYF. The DNA reads as follows: TGTGCCAGCAGCCATAGCGGAAACACCATATATTTT. The variable domain in full, with residues beyond the CDR3 obtained from the reference TRBV14 and TRBJ1-3 genes, is EAGVTQFPSHSVIEKGQTVTLRCDPISGHDNLYWYRRVMGKEIKFLLHFVKESKQDESGMPNNRFLAERTGGTYSTLKVQPAELEDSGVYFCASSHSGNTIYFGEGSWLTVV.